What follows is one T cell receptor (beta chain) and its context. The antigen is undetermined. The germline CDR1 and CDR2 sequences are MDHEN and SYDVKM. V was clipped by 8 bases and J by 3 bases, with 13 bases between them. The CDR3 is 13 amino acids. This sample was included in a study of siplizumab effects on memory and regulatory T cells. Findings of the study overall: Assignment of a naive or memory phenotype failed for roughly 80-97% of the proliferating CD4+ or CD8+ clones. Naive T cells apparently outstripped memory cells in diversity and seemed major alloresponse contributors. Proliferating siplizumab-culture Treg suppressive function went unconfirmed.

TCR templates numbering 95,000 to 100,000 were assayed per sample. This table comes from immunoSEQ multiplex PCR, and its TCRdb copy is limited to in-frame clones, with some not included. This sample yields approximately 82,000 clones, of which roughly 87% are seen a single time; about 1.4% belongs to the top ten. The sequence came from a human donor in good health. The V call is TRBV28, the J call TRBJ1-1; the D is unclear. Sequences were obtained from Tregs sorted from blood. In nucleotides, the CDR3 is TGTGCCAGCCAGCGGGTGCGGTACACTGAAGCTTTCTTT. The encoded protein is CASQRVRYTEAFF.